Listed below are T cell receptor beta chains from one sample, sequenced in a study of blood T cell repertoires in COVID-19. Here immunoSEQ multiplex PCR was the method, and the copy in TCRdb shows in-frame clones only, minus some. The profile covers about 300,000 clones, with roughly 88% appearing a single time and approximately 7% taken by the ten largest. The sample was peripheral blood. Receptor source: a woman in her twenties or thirties who had recovered from COVID-19. The CDR3 runs from the conserved cysteine through the conserved F or W. D genes are given only for firm matches. Some rows have no size entry. The others give once, few or many, or a class for an expanded clone.

DNA: TGTGCCAGCAGCAACGGACAGGGTGCCCCCGGGGAGCTGTTTTTT; CDR3: CASSNGQGAPGELFF; V: TRBV13; size: .; D: TRBD1; J: TRBJ2-2
DNA: TGTGCCAGCAGTTTATTTGGTGCGGCCGGGGAGCTGTTTTTT; CDR3: CASSLFGAAGELFF; V: TRBV27; size: .; D: .; J: TRBJ2-2
DNA: TGTGCCACTCAAGGGTCGTCTAGCGGGGGAGCAGATACGCAGTATTTT; CDR3: CATQGSSSGGADTQYF; V: TRBV10-3; size: .; D: TRBD2; J: TRBJ2-3
DNA: TGTGCCAGCAGCTTAGCGGCCTACTTCTATCAGGACACTGAAGCTTTCTTT; CDR3: CASSLAAYFYQDTEAFF; V: TRBV11-3; size: .; D: .; J: TRBJ1-1
DNA: TGTGCCAGCTCACCAGGGGGAGAAACATGGGGGGACCCCTACAATGAGCAGTTCTTC; CDR3: CASSPGGETWGDPYNEQFF; V: TRBV18; size: .; D: .; J: TRBJ2-1
DNA: TGTGCCAGCAGCTTAGTGGCGGCTAGCGATCTGTACTTC; CDR3: CASSLVAASDLYF; V: TRBV7-2; size: once; D: .; J: TRBJ2-7
DNA: TGCGCCAGCAGTGAAGTTCAGGGCCCCTATGGCTACACCTTC; CDR3: CASSEVQGPYGYTF; V: TRBV10-2; size: .; D: .; J: TRBJ1-2
DNA: TGTGCCAGTAGTATCGGGGTTTCAGGAAATGAGCAGTTCTTC; CDR3: CASSIGVSGNEQFF; V: TRBV19; size: .; D: .; J: TRBJ2-1
DNA: TGTGCCAGCAGCCCCCGCCAGGGGGCCTACGAGCAGTACTTC; CDR3: CASSPRQGAYEQYF; V: TRBV5-4; size: .; D: TRBD1; J: TRBJ2-7
DNA: TGCGCCAGCAGCCACCCGACAGGGAGCACAGATACGCAGTATTTT; CDR3: CASSHPTGSTDTQYF; V: TRBV5-1; size: .; D: TRBD1; J: TRBJ2-3
DNA: TGTGCCACCAGCAGAGATGCACTCGGGTACACCGGGGAGCTGTTTTTT; CDR3: CATSRDALGYTGELFF; V: TRBV15; size: .; D: .; J: TRBJ2-2
DNA: TGTGCCAGCAGTTACTCTCAGTCTGAAGCTTTCTTT; CDR3: CASSYSQSEAFF; V: TRBV6-5; size: .; D: .; J: TRBJ1-1
DNA: TGTGCCAGCAGCTCCGGACTAGCGGGGGTCCCAGATACGCAGTATTTT; CDR3: CASSSGLAGVPDTQYF; V: TRBV5-8; size: .; D: TRBD2; J: TRBJ2-3
DNA: TGTGCCAGCAGCCACCCGGTCCGGGGCTACACCTTC; CDR3: CASSHPVRGYTF; V: TRBV28; size: .; D: .; J: TRBJ1-2
DNA: TGTGCCAGCTCCCAAGGAGGCCTTCGGAACATTCAGTACTTC; CDR3: CASSQGGLRNIQYF; V: TRBV5-4; size: .; D: .; J: TRBJ2-4
DNA: TGTGCCAGCAGCCCCGGACAGGGTTTTGAAGCTTTCTTT; CDR3: CASSPGQGFEAFF; V: TRBV7-9; size: .; D: TRBD1; J: TRBJ1-1
DNA: TGTGCCAGCAGACAATTAATCCCGGGAGATTACTCCTCCAAAATGAACACTGAAGCTTTCTTT; CDR3: CASRQLIPGDYSSKMNTEAFF; V: TRBV27; size: .; D: .; J: TRBJ1-1
DNA: TGTGCCAGCAGTCCCCGACTAGCGGGGGCGGACGCCTACGAGCAGTACTTC; CDR3: CASSPRLAGADAYEQYF; V: TRBV7-2; size: few; D: TRBD2; J: TRBJ2-7
DNA: TGCAGCGTTGCCCCGACAGTCTACGAGCAGTACTTC; CDR3: CSVAPTVYEQYF; V: TRBV29-1; size: .; D: .; J: TRBJ2-7
DNA: TGTGCCAGCTCACCACTGTCTAGCGGGGACGACGAGCAGTACTTC; CDR3: CASSPLSSGDDEQYF; V: TRBV18; size: .; D: TRBD2; J: TRBJ2-7
DNA: TGCGCCAGCAGCACGGGGTTTCTAACAGATACGCAGTATTTT; CDR3: CASSTGFLTDTQYF; V: TRBV5-1; size: .; D: .; J: TRBJ2-3
DNA: TGTGCCAGCAGCGAACCCATGGGACAGGGCAACTATGGCTACACCTTC; CDR3: CASSEPMGQGNYGYTF; V: TRBV28; size: once; D: TRBD1; J: TRBJ1-2
DNA: TGTGCCAGCAGCCCCAATAGAGGGAACACTGAAGCTTTCTTT; CDR3: CASSPNRGNTEAFF; V: TRBV6-5; size: .; D: .; J: TRBJ1-1
DNA: TGTGCCAGCAGCCAAGAGGGGGCAGGCCGAGAGGGACTAGTGGCAGATACGCAGTATTTT; CDR3: CASSQEGAGREGLVADTQYF; V: TRBV3-1/TRBV3-2; size: .; D: TRBD2; J: TRBJ2-3
DNA: TGCGCCAGCAGCTTCGGCCAGGGCGACACAGATACGCAGTATTTT; CDR3: CASSFGQGDTDTQYF; V: TRBV5-1; size: .; D: .; J: TRBJ2-3
DNA: TGTGCCACCAGTGATTTCCGACCGGGACAGGGGGCATCCGGGGAGCTGTTTTTT; CDR3: CATSDFRPGQGASGELFF; V: TRBV24-1; size: .; D: TRBD1; J: TRBJ2-2
DNA: TGTGCCAGCAGCTCAACTGGCATGAACACTGAAGCTTTCTTT; CDR3: CASSSTGMNTEAFF; V: TRBV7-3; size: .; D: .; J: TRBJ1-1
DNA: TGTGCCAGCAGCGGTCACGAGGTTAAGTGGTACTTC; CDR3: CASSGHEVKWYF; V: TRBV21-1; size: few; D: .; J: TRBJ2-7